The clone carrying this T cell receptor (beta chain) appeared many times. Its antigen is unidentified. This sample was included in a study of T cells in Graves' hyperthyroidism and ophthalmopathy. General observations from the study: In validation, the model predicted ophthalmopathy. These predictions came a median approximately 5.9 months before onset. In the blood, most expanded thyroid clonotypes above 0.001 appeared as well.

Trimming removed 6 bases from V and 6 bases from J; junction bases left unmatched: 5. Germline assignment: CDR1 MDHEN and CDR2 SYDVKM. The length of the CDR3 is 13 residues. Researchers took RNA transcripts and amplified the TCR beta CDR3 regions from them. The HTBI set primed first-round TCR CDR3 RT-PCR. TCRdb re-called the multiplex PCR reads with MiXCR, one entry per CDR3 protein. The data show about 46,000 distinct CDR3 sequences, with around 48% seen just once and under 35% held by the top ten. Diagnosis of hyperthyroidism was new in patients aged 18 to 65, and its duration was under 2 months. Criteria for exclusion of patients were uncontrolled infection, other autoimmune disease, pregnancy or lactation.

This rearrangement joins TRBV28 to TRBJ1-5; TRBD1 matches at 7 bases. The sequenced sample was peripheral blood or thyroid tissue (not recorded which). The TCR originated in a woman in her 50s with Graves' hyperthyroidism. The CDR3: CASRQGVGQPQHF. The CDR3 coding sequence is TGTGCCAGCAGGCAGGGGGTGGGTCAGCCCCAGCATTTT.